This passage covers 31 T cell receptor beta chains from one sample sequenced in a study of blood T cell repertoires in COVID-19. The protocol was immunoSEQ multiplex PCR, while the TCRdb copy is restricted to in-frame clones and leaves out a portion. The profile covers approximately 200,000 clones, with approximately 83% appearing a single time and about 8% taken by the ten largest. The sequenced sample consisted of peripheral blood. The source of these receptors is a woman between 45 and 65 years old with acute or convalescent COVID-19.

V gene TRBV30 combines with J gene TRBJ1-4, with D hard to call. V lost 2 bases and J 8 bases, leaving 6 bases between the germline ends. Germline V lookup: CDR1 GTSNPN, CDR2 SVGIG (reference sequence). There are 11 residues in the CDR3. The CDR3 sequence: CAWSPGEKLFF. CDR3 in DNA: TGTGCCTGGAGTCCGGGAGAAAAACTGTTTTTT.

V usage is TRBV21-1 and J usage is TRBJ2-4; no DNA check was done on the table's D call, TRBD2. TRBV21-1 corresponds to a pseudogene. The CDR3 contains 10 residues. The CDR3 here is CGEGANIQYF. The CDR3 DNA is TGTGGCGAGGGAGCAAACATTCAGTACTTC.

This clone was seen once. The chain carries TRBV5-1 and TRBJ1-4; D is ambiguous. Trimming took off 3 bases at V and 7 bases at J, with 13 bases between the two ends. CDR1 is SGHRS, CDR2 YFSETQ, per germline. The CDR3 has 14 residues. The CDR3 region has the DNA TGCGCCAGCAGCTCCTGGGAGACGGGTGAAAAACTGTTTTTT. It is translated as CASSSWETGEKLFF.

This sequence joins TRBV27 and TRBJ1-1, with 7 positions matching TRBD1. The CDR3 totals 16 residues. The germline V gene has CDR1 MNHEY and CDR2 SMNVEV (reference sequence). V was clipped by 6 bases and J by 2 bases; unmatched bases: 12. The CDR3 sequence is CASSKEVEGANTEAFF. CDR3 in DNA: TGTGCCAGCAGCAAGGAAGTTGAGGGGGCAAACACTGAAGCTTTCTTT.

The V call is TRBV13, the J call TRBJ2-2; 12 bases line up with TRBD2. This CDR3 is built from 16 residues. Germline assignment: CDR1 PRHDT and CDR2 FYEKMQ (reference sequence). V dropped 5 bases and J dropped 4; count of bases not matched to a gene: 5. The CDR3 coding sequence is TGTGCCAGCAGCGTCGGACTAGCGGGGCGCACCGGGGAGCTGTTTTTT. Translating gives CASSVGLAGRTGELFF.

CDR3 sequence (DNA): TGTGCCAGCAGTTTTAGACAGGGGTATGAGAGTGAGCAGTACTTC. Amino acid sequence: CASSFRQGYESEQYF. This chain connects TRBV28 to TRBJ2-7, with 8 bases fitting TRBD1. The CDR3 has 15 residues. After removal of 3 bases from V and 7 bases from J, the junction contained 11 bases not matched to a gene. The germline CDR1 and CDR2 sequences are MDHEN and SYDVKM.

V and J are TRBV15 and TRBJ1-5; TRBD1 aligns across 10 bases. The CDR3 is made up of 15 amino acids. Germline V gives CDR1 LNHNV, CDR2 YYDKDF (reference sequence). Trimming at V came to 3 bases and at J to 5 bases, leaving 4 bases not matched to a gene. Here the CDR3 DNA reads TGTGCCACCAGCAGGGCGGGACAGGGGCATCAGCCCCAGCATTTT. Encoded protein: CATSRAGQGHQPQHF. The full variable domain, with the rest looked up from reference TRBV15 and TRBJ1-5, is DAMVIQNPRYQVTQFGKPVTLSCSQTLNHNVMYWYQQKSSQAPKLLFHYYDKDFNNEADTPDNFQSRRPNTSFCFLDIRSPGLGDTAMYLCATSRAGQGHQPQHFGDGTRLSIL.

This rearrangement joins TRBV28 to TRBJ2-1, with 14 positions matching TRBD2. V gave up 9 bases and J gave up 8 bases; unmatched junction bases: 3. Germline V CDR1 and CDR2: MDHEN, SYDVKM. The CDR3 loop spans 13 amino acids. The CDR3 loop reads CASRTSGRYEQFF. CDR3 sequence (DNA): TGTGCCAGTAGGACTAGCGGGAGGTATGAGCAGTTCTTC.

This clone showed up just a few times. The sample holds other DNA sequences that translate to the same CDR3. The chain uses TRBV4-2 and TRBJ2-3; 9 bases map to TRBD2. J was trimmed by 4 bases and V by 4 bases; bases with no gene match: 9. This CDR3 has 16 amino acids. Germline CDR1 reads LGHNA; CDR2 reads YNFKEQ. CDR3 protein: CASSLSERGAPDTQYF. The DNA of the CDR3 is TGTGCCAGCAGCCTCTCGGAGCGGGGGGCCCCAGATACGCAGTATTTT.

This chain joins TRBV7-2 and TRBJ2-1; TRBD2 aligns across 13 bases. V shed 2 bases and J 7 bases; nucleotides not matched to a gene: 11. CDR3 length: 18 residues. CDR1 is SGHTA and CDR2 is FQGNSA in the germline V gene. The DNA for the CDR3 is TGTGCCAGCAGCTTAACTAGCGGGGGGGCAAGCGTCCCGAATGAGCAGTTCTTC. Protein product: CASSLTSGGASVPNEQFF. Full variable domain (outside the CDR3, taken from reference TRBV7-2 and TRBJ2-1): GAGVSQSPSNKVTEKGKDVELRCDPISGHTALYWYRQSLGQGLEFLIYFQGNSAPDKSGLPSDRFSAERTGGSVSTLTIQRTQQEDSAVYLCASSLTSGGASVPNEQFFGPGTRLTVL.

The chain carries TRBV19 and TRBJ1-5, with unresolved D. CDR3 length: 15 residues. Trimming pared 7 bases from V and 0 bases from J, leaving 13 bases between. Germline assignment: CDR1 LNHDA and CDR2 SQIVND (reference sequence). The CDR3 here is CASKSEQASNQPQHF. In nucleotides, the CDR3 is TGTGCCAGTAAGAGTGAGCAGGCTAGCAATCAGCCCCAGCATTTT. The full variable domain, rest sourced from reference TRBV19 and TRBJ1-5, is DGGITQSPKYLFRKEGQNVTLSCEQNLNHDAMYWYRQDPGQGLRLIYYSQIVNDFQKGDIAEGYSVSREKKESFPLTVTSAQKNPTAFYLCASKSEQASNQPQHFGDGTRLSIL.

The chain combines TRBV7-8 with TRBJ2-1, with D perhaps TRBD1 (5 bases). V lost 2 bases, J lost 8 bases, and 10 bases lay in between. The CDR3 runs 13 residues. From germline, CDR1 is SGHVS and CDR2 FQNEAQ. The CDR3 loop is CASSLSPTDEQFF. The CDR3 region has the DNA TGTGCCAGCAGCTTAAGTCCGACAGATGAGCAGTTCTTC.

Here the CDR3 reads CACLAGAYNEQFF. The DNA for the CDR3 is TGTGCCTGTCTGGCGGGAGCTTACAATGAGCAGTTCTTC. The V and J genes are TRBV30 and TRBJ2-1, with 7 bases fitting TRBD2. The CDR3 is 13 amino acids. Germline loops: CDR1 GTSNPN, CDR2 SVGIG (reference sequence). The junction had 6 bases not matched to a gene; V was cut back by 6 bases and J by 4 bases.

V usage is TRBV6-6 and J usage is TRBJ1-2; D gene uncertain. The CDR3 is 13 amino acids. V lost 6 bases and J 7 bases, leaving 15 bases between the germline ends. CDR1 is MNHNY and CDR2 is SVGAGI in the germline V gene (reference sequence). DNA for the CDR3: TGTGCCAGCAGCCACTCCGGGGTCGGTGGCTACACCTTC. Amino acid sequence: CASSHSGVGGYTF.

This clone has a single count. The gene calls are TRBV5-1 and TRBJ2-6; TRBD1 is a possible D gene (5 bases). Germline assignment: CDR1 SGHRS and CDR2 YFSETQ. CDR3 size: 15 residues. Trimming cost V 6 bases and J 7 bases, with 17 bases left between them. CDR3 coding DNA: TGCGCCAGCACATTGGACGTTAGGGGAGCCAACGTCCTGACTTTC. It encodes CASTLDVRGANVLTF.

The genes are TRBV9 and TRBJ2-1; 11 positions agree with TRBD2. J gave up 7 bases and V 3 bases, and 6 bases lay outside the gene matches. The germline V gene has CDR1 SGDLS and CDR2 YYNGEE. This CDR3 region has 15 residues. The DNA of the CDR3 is TGTGCCAGCAGCGGATGGACTAGCGGGTTTAATGAGCAGTTCTTC. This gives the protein CASSGWTSGFNEQFF.

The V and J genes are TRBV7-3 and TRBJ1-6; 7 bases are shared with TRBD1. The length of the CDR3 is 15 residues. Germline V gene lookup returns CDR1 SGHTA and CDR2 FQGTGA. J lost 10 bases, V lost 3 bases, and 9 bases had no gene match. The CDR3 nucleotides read TGTGCCAGCAGCTTTGCAGGGGGTTTAGGATCACCCCTCCACTTT. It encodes CASSFAGGLGSPLHF.

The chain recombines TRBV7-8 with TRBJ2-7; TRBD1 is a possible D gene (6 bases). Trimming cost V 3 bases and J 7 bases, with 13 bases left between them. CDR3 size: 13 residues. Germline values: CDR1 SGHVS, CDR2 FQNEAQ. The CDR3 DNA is TGTGCCAGCAGCTTGGACAGCGGCGGGGAGCAGTACTTC. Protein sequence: CASSLDSGGEQYF.

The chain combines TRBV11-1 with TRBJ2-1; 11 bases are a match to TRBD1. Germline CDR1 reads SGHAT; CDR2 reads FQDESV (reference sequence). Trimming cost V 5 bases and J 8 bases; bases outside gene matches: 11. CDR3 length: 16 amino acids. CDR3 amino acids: CASSPGGQGAWDEQFF. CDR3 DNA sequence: TGTGCCAGCAGCCCGGGAGGACAGGGGGCCTGGGATGAGCAGTTCTTC. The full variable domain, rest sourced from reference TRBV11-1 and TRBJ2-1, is EAEVAQSPRYKITEKSQAVAFWCDPISGHATLYWYRQILGQGPELLVQFQDESVVDDSQLPKDRFSAERLKGVDSTLKIQPAELGDSAMYLCASSPGGQGAWDEQFFGPGTRLTVL.

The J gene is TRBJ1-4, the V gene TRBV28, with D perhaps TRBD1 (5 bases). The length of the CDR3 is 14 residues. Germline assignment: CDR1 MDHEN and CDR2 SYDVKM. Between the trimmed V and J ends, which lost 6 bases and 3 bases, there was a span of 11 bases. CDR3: CASSPQASNEKLFF. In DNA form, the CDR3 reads TGTGCCAGCAGCCCACAGGCCTCTAATGAAAAACTGTTTTTT.

In DNA form, the CDR3 reads TGTGCCACCGACAGGACGAACACCGGGGAGCTGTTTTTT. This encodes CATDRTNTGELFF. The chain uses TRBV10-3 and TRBJ2-2, with D possibly TRBD1 on 6 matching bases. V shed 10 bases and J shed 0 bases, with 9 bases lying between them. Germline V gene lookup returns CDR1 ENHRY and CDR2 SYGVKD. This CDR3 contains 13 residues.

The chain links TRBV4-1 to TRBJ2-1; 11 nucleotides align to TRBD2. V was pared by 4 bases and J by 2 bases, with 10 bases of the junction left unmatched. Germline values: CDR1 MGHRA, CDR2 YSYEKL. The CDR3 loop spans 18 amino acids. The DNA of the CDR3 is TGCGCCAGCAGCCTTACTAGCGGGAGTTTCTTTCCCTACAATGAGCAGTTCTTC. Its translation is CASSLTSGSFFPYNEQFF.

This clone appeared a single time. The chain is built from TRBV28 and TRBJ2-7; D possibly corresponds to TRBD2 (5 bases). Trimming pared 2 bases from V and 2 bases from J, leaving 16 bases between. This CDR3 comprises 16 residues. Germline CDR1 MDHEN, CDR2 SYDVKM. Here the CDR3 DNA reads TGTGCCAGCAGTTTAGGCGCGGGCCTCCGTCCCTACGAGCAGTACTTC. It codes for CASSLGAGLRPYEQYF.

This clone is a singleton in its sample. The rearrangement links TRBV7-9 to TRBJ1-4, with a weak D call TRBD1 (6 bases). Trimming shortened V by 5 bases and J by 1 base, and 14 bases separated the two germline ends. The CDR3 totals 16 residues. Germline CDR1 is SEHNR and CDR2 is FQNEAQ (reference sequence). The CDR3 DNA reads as TGTGCCAGCAGCCACCGGAGGGGGGGAACTAATGAAAAACTGTTTTTT. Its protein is CASSHRRGGTNEKLFF.

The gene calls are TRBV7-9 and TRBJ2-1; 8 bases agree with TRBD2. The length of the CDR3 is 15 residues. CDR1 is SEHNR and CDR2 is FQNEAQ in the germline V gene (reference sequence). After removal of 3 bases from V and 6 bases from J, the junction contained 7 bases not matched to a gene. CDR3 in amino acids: CASSFIRGGVNEQFF. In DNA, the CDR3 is TGTGCCAGCAGCTTCATACGGGGGGGTGTCAATGAGCAGTTCTTC.

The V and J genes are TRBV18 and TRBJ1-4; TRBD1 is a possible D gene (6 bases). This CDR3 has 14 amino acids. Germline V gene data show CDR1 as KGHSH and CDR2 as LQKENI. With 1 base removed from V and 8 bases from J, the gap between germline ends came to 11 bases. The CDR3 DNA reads TGTGCCAGCTCACCACTACAGGGATGGGAAAAACTGTTTTTT. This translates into CASSPLQGWEKLFF.

The DNA for the CDR3 is TGTGCCAGCAGCTCGTCCCGGACTGGCTACTACGAGCAGTACTTC. Encoded protein: CASSSSRTGYYEQYF. This sequence joins TRBV3-1 (or the pseudogene TRBV3-2) and TRBJ2-7; the D gene is possibly TRBD2 (5 bases). V was trimmed by 5 bases and J by 3 bases, leaving 17 bases between them. In germline, CDR1 is LGHDT, CDR2 YNNKEL (reference sequence). The length of the CDR3 is 15 residues.

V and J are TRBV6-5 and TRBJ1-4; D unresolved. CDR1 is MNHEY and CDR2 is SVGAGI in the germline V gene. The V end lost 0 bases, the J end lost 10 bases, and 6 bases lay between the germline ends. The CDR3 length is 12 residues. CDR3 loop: CASSYSDSKLFF. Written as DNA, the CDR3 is TGTGCCAGCAGTTACTCGGACTCAAAACTGTTTTTT.

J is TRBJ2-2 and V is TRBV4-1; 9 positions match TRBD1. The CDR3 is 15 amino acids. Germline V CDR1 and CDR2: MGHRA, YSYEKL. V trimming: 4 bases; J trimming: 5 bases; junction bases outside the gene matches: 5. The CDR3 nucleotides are TGCGCCAGCAGCCTAGGGACAGGGAATACCGGGGAGCTGTTTTTT. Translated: CASSLGTGNTGELFF.

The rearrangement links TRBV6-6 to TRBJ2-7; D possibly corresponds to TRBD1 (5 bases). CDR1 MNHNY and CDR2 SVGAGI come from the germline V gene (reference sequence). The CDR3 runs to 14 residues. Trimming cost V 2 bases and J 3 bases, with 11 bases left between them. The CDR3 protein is CASSYTDKVYEQYF. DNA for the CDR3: TGTGCCAGCAGTTACACGGACAAAGTCTACGAGCAGTACTTC.

CDR3 DNA sequence: TGTGCCAGCTTGTTCACTAGTTGGGATGAGCAGTTCTTC. Translating it yields CASLFTSWDEQFF. The chain links TRBV2 to TRBJ2-1, with D perhaps TRBD2 (5 bases). The CDR3 is 13 amino acids. Germline values: CDR1 SNHLY, CDR2 FYNNEI. Trimming shortened V by 8 bases and J by 8 bases, and 16 bases separated the two germline ends.